These 32 T cell receptor beta chains were sequenced from one sample in a study of CD8 T cells in ankylosing spondylitis. TCRdb re-analysed the 5' RACE reads in MiXCR, keeping a single row per CDR3 protein. Of 120,000 or so distinct CDR3 sequences in the sample, around 13% were seen once. Sequencing was performed on blood, either unsorted or a sorted T cell fraction (not recorded which). All receptors come from a female donor with ankylosing spondylitis or in good health (not recorded which).

Concerning this clonotype itself: At one end the junction does not follow the germline gene, possibly because of a read error. CDR3 nucleotide sequence: TGTGCCAGCAGCGCCGACGGTCCGACTAGCGGGAGTTGGATGCGCACAGATGCGCAGTATTTT. Its protein product is CASSADGPTSGSWMRTDAQYF. V is TRBV9 and J is TRBJ2-3, with 12 bases fitting TRBD2. Germline V gene lookup returns CDR1 SGDLS and CDR2 YYNGEE. This CDR3 has 21 residues.

This clonotype was observed many times. V gene TRBV6-1 combines with J gene TRBJ2-4; no definite D call. Germline assignment: CDR1 MNHNS and CDR2 SASEGT. Trimming took 6 bases from V and 8 from J, leaving 14 bases between them. The CDR3 extends over 13 amino acids. The CDR3 loop is CASSHRHDDIQYF. The CDR3 coding sequence is TGTGCCAGCAGCCACAGACACGACGACATTCAGTACTTC.

The J gene is TRBJ1-2, the V gene TRBV3-1, with TRBD1 matching over 7 bases. The junction had 4 bases not matched to a gene; V was cut back by 2 bases and J by 7 bases. The germline V gene encodes CDR1 LGHDT and CDR2 YNNKEL (reference sequence). The CDR3 covers 13 residues. CDR3 nucleotides: TGTGCCAGCAGCCAAACACAGGGGCGTGGCTACACCTTC. It translates to CASSQTQGRGYTF.

This clonotype was counted at least ten times. V gene TRBV12-3 or TRBV12-4 combines with J gene TRBJ1-4; D is ambiguous. This CDR3 has 14 residues. Trimming pared 3 bases from V and 8 bases from J, leaving 13 bases between. Written as DNA, the CDR3 is TGTGCCAGCAGTTTTGGGCAGTCTGTAGAAAAACTGTTTTTT. It specifies CASSFGQSVEKLFF.

The chain uses TRBV4-1 and TRBJ2-2, with D perhaps matching TRBD1 (6 bases). In germline, CDR1 is MGHRA, CDR2 YSYEKL. Trimming removed 4 bases from V and 0 bases from J, with 18 bases in between. The CDR3 contains 18 residues. As DNA, the CDR3 is TGCGCCAGCAGCCCCTCCTCCGGGTCAGGGGCGAACACCGGGGAGCTGTTTTTT. Its protein product is CASSPSSGSGANTGELFF.

The chain couples TRBV5-4 to TRBJ1-1; TRBD1 is a possible D gene (5 bases). CDR3 size: 14 residues. Germline CDR1 reads SGHNT; CDR2 reads YYREEE (reference sequence). Trimming took 1 base from V and 6 from J, leaving 13 bases between them. The CDR3 sequence is CASSLYQGRPEAFF. The DNA for the CDR3 is TGTGCCAGCAGCTTGTATCAGGGACGCCCTGAAGCTTTCTTT.

In this sample, this clonotype turned up a few times. V and J are TRBV20-1 and TRBJ1-5; D not certain. CDR1 and CDR2 (germline): DFQATT, SNEGSKA (reference sequence). The CDR3 is 13 residues long. Trimming took 0 bases from V and 6 from J, leaving 9 bases between them. Written as DNA, the CDR3 is TGCAGTGCTAGAGAAGAGGGTCCTCAGCCCCAGCATTTT. It is translated as CSAREEGPQPQHF.

This clonotype was detected a few times. The rearrangement joins TRBV7-2 to TRBJ2-2; D assignment may be TRBD1 or TRBD2 (6 bases each). Germline CDR1 and CDR2: SGHTA and FQGNSA. The CDR3 spans 16 residues. The V end lost 3 bases, the J end lost 7 bases, and 18 bases lay between the germline ends. CDR3 region: CASSFSWGARSGELFF. The CDR3 region has the DNA TGTGCCAGCAGCTTTAGCTGGGGGGCCCGAAGCGGGGAGCTGTTTTTT.

This chain joins TRBV9 and TRBJ2-7; TRBD1 or TRBD2 may be the D gene (5 bases each). CDR3 length: 13 residues. V lost 2 bases and J lost 4, with 10 bases in between. From germline, CDR1 is SGDLS and CDR2 YYNGEE. The CDR3 here is CASSVAGTYEQYF. The CDR3 coding sequence is TGTGCCAGCAGCGTCGCAGGGACGTACGAGCAGTACTTC.

The chain links TRBV15 to TRBJ2-5, with TRBD2 matching over 11 bases. This CDR3 contains 17 residues. Germline V gene sequence: CDR1 LNHNV, CDR2 YYDKDF (reference sequence). V lost 0 bases, J lost 5 bases, and 8 bases stayed unmatched. The CDR3 DNA reads TGTGCCACCAGCAGAGATCTAGCGGGGGGAGTATGGGAGACCCAGTACTTC. Protein sequence: CATSRDLAGGVWETQYF.

This chain connects TRBV7-2 to TRBJ2-1, with D unclear. This CDR3 contains 14 residues. Trimming removed 7 bases at V and 5 bases at J, with 15 bases between. CDR1 and CDR2 from the germline V gene are SGHTA and FQGNSA. CDR3 region: CASTYPGGNNEQFF. The CDR3 region has the DNA TGTGCCAGCACCTACCCGGGTGGGAACAATGAGCAGTTCTTC.

In this sample, this clonotype turned up many times. V and J are TRBV7-9 and TRBJ2-7; 7 positions match TRBD1. Germline lookup yields CDR1 SEHNR and CDR2 FQNEAQ (reference sequence). The CDR3 has 14 amino acids. Unmatched junction bases numbered 0, after V lost 1 base and J lost 0 bases. CDR3 sequence reads: CASSLGTGSYEQYF. In DNA, the CDR3 is TGTGCCAGCAGCTTAGGGACAGGCTCCTACGAGCAGTACTTC.

There are many counts of this clonotype. The chain's CDR3 is CASSFRTDTQYF. The CDR3 DNA reads TGTGCCAGCAGTTTTCGCACAGATACGCAGTATTTT. This chain links TRBV12-3 or TRBV12-4 with TRBJ2-3, with no clear D. The CDR3 sequence is 12 residues long. V dropped 3 bases and J dropped 1 base, with 2 bases sitting between them.

This clonotype came up many times. This chain connects TRBV29-1 to TRBJ1-2; 9 bases fit TRBD1. Germline V CDR1 and CDR2: SQVTM, ANQGSEA. After removal of 6 bases from V and 4 bases from J, the junction contained 6 bases not matched to a gene. There are 13 residues in the CDR3. The CDR3 nucleotides read TGCAGCGTCAGACAGGGGGTCGGCTATGGCTACACCTTC. It codes for CSVRQGVGYGYTF.

V and J are TRBV11-1 and TRBJ2-5; a possible D gene is TRBD2 (5 bases). The CDR3 is 14 residues long. The germline V gene has CDR1 SGHAT and CDR2 FQDESV (reference sequence). Trimming left V 5 bases short and J 2 bases short, with 12 bases between. CDR3 sequence (DNA): TGTGCCAGCAGCCCGCGAGCGGTACAAGAGACCCAGTACTTC. Its protein product is CASSPRAVQETQYF. Full variable domain (outside the CDR3, taken from reference TRBV11-1 and TRBJ2-5): EAEVAQSPRYKITEKSQAVAFWCDPISGHATLYWYRQILGQGPELLVQFQDESVVDDSQLPKDRFSAERLKGVDSTLKIQPAELGDSAMYLCASSPRAVQETQYFGPGTRLLVL.

This clonotype was seen repeatedly, ten times or more. This chain joins TRBV12-3 or TRBV12-4 and TRBJ2-2, with D unresolved. The CDR3 extends over 12 amino acids. Trimming took 0 bases from V and 7 from J, leaving 3 bases between them. This CDR3 is CASSLAVGELFF. The CDR3 nucleotides read TGTGCCAGCAGTTTAGCGGTCGGGGAGCTGTTTTTT.

In regard to this clonotype: This could be a read error, since a much larger clone is one nucleotide away. V gene TRBV12-3 or TRBV12-4 combines with J gene TRBJ1-2; no clear D gene. CDR3 size: 13 residues. V gave up 6 bases and J gave up 6 bases, with 14 bases separating them. The chain's CDR3 is CASSLVQRHGYTF. CDR3 bases: TGTGCCAGCAGCCTAGTACAGAGGCATGGCTACACCTTC.

The sample holds many counts of this clonotype. The chain is built from TRBV3-1 and TRBJ1-1; 7 bases match TRBD1. Unmatched junction bases numbered 10, after V lost 4 bases and J lost 5 bases. This CDR3 has 15 amino acids. Germline CDR1 reads LGHDT; CDR2 reads YNNKEL (reference sequence). DNA of the CDR3: TGTGCCAGCAGCCGAACGGGGCAGGGGGGTACTGAAGCTTTCTTT. This gives the protein CASSRTGQGGTEAFF.

The chain uses TRBV20-1 and TRBJ2-7; 7 bases are a match to TRBD1. The V and J ends lost 6 bases and 5 bases, in that order; junction bases with no gene match: 10. The CDR3 covers 13 residues. Germline V gene lookup returns CDR1 DFQATT and CDR2 SNEGSKA (reference sequence). The CDR3 sequence: CSARMTGINEQYF. In DNA, the CDR3 is TGCAGTGCACGGATGACAGGGATTAACGAGCAGTACTTC.

This clonotype appeared a few times. The chain is built from TRBV21-1 and TRBJ2-3; the DNA was not used to check the table's D call, TRBD2. TRBV21-1 corresponds to a pseudogene. The CDR3 length is 16 residues. The CDR3 coding sequence is TGTGCCAGCAGCAACCCTTGCGAGCGAGCGGGAGATACGCAGTATTTT. Its protein is CASSNPCERAGDTQYF.

Remarks on this clonotype: This sequence may be a read error, since a much larger clone differs from it by one base. The CDR3 DNA reads as TGTGCCACCAGTGGTCACACTCAAGAGACCCGGTACTTC. Its protein product is CATSGHTQETRYF. The chain has TRBV6-1 and TRBJ2-5; D is ambiguous. CDR1 is MNHNS, CDR2 SASEGT, per germline. The CDR3 is 13 residues long.

This clonotype was observed at least ten times. CDR3 in DNA: TGTGCCAGCAGCTGGGACGGAACGAACACCGGGGAGCTGTTTTTT. This sequence encodes CASSWDGTNTGELFF. The rearrangement links TRBV2 to TRBJ2-2, with D possibly called TRBD1 or TRBD2 (5 bases each). The V gene's germline CDR1 is SNHLY and CDR2 FYNNEI. V gave up 6 bases and J gave up 0 bases, with 11 bases separating them. This CDR3 is built from 15 residues.

This clonotype was counted many times. This sequence joins TRBV15 and TRBJ1-6, with 9 nucleotides matching TRBD1. J was trimmed by 9 bases and V by 4 bases; bases with no gene match: 4. This CDR3 region has 14 residues. The germline CDR1 and CDR2 sequences are LNHNV and YYDKDF (reference sequence). CDR3 region: CATSIRTGASPLHF. CDR3 DNA: TGTGCCACCAGCATCCGGACAGGGGCTTCACCCCTCCACTTT.

At least ten counts were recorded for this clonotype. The chain employs TRBV11-2 and TRBJ2-7; 11 nucleotides align to TRBD2. This CDR3 spans 16 amino acids. Germline V gene data show CDR1 as SGHAT and CDR2 as FQNNGV. With V trimmed by 5 bases and J by 3 bases, 9 bases remained unmatched. The CDR3 protein is CASSVTSGTSGYEQYF. The CDR3 DNA reads as TGTGCCAGCAGCGTCACGTCCGGGACTAGCGGCTACGAGCAGTACTTC.

In its sample, this clonotype was seen many times. V usage is TRBV20-1 and J usage is TRBJ2-2; 10 nucleotides match TRBD2. The CDR3 loop spans 15 amino acids. The germline gives CDR1 DFQATT, CDR2 SNEGSKA (reference sequence). Trimming removed 0 bases from V and 7 bases from J; junction bases left unmatched: 5. CDR3 sequence: CSARDLAGAIGELFF. CDR3 sequence (DNA): TGCAGTGCTAGAGATCTAGCGGGGGCAATCGGGGAGCTGTTTTTT.

The table lists this clonotype with many counts. This chain uses TRBV5-6 with TRBJ2-2; TRBD1 matches at 7 bases. Trimming removed 2 bases from V and 2 bases from J; junction bases left unmatched: 9. Germline V CDR1 and CDR2: SGHDT, YYEEEE. This CDR3 contains 17 residues. CDR3 region: CASSFFSGTANTGELFF. CDR3 bases: TGTGCCAGCAGCTTCTTTTCCGGGACAGCTAACACCGGGGAGCTGTTTTTT.

This clonotype appeared a few times. The V gene is TRBV5-1, the J gene TRBJ2-1; 8 bases line up with TRBD1. The germline CDR1 and CDR2 sequences are SGHRS and YFSETQ. V was pared by 5 bases and J by 9 bases, with 10 bases of the junction left unmatched. The CDR3 is 14 amino acids. CDR3 protein: CASSGQGSDSEQFF. In DNA, the CDR3 is TGCGCCAGCAGTGGACAGGGTAGTGACAGTGAGCAGTTCTTC.

The J gene is TRBJ2-4, the V gene TRBV28; the D gene is possibly TRBD1 (5 bases). Looked up from germline, CDR1 is MDHEN and CDR2 is SYDVKM. The V gene lost 4 bases and the J gene lost 1 base, with 5 bases spanning the gap. CDR3 length equals 13 residues. The chain's CDR3 is CASSSGAKNIQYF. The CDR3 region has the DNA TGTGCCAGCAGTTCAGGGGCCAAAAACATTCAGTACTTC.

The chain uses TRBV18 and TRBJ1-2; D gene ambiguous. This CDR3 spans 14 amino acids. CDR1 and CDR2 (germline): KGHSH, LQKENI. The V gene lost 3 bases and the J gene lost 4 bases, with 12 bases spanning the gap. The CDR3 loop is CASSPTKTFYGYTF. The CDR3 coding sequence is TGTGCCAGCTCACCCACAAAGACCTTCTATGGCTACACCTTC.

This rearrangement joins TRBV5-1 to TRBJ2-7, with D possibly called TRBD1 or TRBD2 (5 bases each). The CDR3 is 13 amino acids. Germline CDR1 is SGHRS and CDR2 is YFSETQ. The ends were cut back, 6 bases at V and 4 bases at J, with 14 bases in the middle. This chain's CDR3 is CASNRDGPYEQYF. CDR3 sequence (DNA): TGCGCCAGCAACCGGGACGGCCCTTACGAGCAGTACTTC.

This clonotype was seen a handful of times. This sequence joins TRBV11-2 and TRBJ1-1; D gene unclear. This CDR3 has 14 amino acids. Germline V gene sequence: CDR1 SGHAT, CDR2 FQNNGV. V lost 2 bases, J lost 2 bases, and 9 bases lay in between. The CDR3 here is CASSLTGRNTEAFF. For the CDR3, the DNA is TGTGCCAGCAGCTTAACGGGGAGAAACACTGAAGCTTTCTTT.

This clonotype came up once. A much larger clonotype is one base distant, so this may be a read error. The gene calls are TRBV5-1 and TRBJ1-1; no firm D call. Germline assignment: CDR1 SGHRS and CDR2 YFSETQ. This CDR3 region has 15 residues. As DNA, the CDR3 is TGCGTCAGCAGCTTGGAAGGAGGGCTCAGCACTGAAGCTTTCTTT. Its protein is CVSSLEGGLSTEAFF.